The 24 T cell receptor beta chains listed next were all sequenced from one sample in a study of blood T cell repertoires in COVID-19. TCRdb keeps only in-frame clones here, not all; method: immunoSEQ multiplex PCR. The sample holds nearly 110,000 clones, about 80% seen once. The source material was peripheral blood. The receptors derive from a man between 65 and 85 years old with acute or convalescent COVID-19.

The V and J genes are TRBV27 and TRBJ1-2; 9 nucleotides match TRBD1. V was clipped by 4 bases and J by 1 base; unmatched bases: 4. From germline, CDR1 is MNHEY and CDR2 SMNVEV (reference sequence). The CDR3 length is 15 residues. The CDR3 DNA sequence: TGTGCCAGCAGTTGGGACAGGGAGGGTAACTATGGCTACACCTTC. It codes for CASSWDREGNYGYTF.

The CDR3 nucleotides read TGTGCCAGTAGGGGTCAGGGCCTATCAACCGGCACTGAAGCTTTCTTT. Translated: CASRGQGLSTGTEAFF. The genes are TRBV19 and TRBJ1-1; D perhaps matches TRBD1 (5 bases). V lost 6 bases, J lost 4 bases, and 21 bases lay in between. Per the germline V gene, CDR1 is LNHDA and CDR2 is SQIVND (reference sequence). The CDR3 contains 16 residues.

This chain links TRBV5-1 with TRBJ2-1; 8 bases fit TRBD1. The CDR3 sequence is 13 residues long. V was clipped by 4 bases and J by 6 bases; unmatched bases: 3. Germline V CDR1 and CDR2: SGHRS, YFSETQ. CDR3 protein: CASSTGQANEQFF. CDR3 nucleotides: TGCGCCAGCAGCACGGGACAGGCCAATGAGCAGTTCTTC.

CDR3 loop: CASSLSPRGTQYF. CDR3 coding DNA: TGTGCCAGCAGTTTATCTCCGAGAGGGACCCAGTACTTC. The chain combines TRBV27 with TRBJ2-5, with D unclear. The CDR3 covers 13 residues. The V gene lost 0 bases and the J gene lost 7 bases, with 9 bases spanning the gap. The germline V gene encodes CDR1 MNHEY and CDR2 SMNVEV (reference sequence).

The gene calls are TRBV29-1 and TRBJ1-2; TRBD1 matches at 11 bases. Germline V CDR1 and CDR2: SQVTM, ANQGSEA. The CDR3 is 16 residues long. V was pared by 6 bases and J by 11 bases, with 20 bases of the junction left unmatched. The CDR3: CSVAWTGGAGRGGYTF. In nucleotides, the CDR3 is TGCAGCGTCGCCTGGACAGGGGGCGCGGGTCGGGGTGGTTACACCTTC.

This sequence joins TRBV6-6 and TRBJ2-2; D is possibly TRBD2 (6 bases). V dropped 8 bases and J dropped 8 bases, with 15 bases sitting between them. This CDR3 contains 13 residues. Germline loops: CDR1 MNHNY, CDR2 SVGAGI (reference sequence). The CDR3 here is CASAVAEGGELFF. DNA of the CDR3: TGTGCCAGCGCGGTAGCGGAAGGGGGGGAGCTGTTTTTT.

The V and J genes are TRBV19 and TRBJ2-4, with D perhaps TRBD1 (6 bases). The CDR3 has 16 amino acids. The ends were cut back, 1 base at V and 5 bases at J, with 15 bases in the middle. Germline V gives CDR1 LNHDA, CDR2 SQIVND (reference sequence). The CDR3 sequence: CASSIAARGEQNIQYF. Here the CDR3 DNA reads TGTGCCAGTAGTATAGCCGCCAGGGGTGAGCAAAACATTCAGTACTTC. Full variable domain (missing parts from reference TRBV19 and TRBJ2-4): DGGITQSPKYLFRKEGQNVTLSCEQNLNHDAMYWYRQDPGQGLRLIYYSQIVNDFQKGDIAEGYSVSREKKESFPLTVTSAQKNPTAFYLCASSIAARGEQNIQYFGAGTRLSVL.

The rearrangement links TRBV19 to TRBJ1-1; D gene uncertain. V was trimmed by 8 bases and J by 1 base, leaving 8 bases between them. CDR1 and CDR2 (germline): LNHDA, SQIVND (reference sequence). This CDR3 is built from 12 residues. DNA of the CDR3: TGTGCCAGTCTGCGGGGGAACACTGAAGCTTTCTTT. This codes for CASLRGNTEAFF.

The chain is built from TRBV5-5 and TRBJ2-5; 7 nucleotides align to TRBD1. The V gene's germline CDR1 is SGHKS and CDR2 YYEKEE (reference sequence). The CDR3 consists of 16 residues. Trimming removed 2 bases from V and 0 bases from J; junction bases left unmatched: 7. For the CDR3, the DNA is TGTGCCAGCAGCTTTCTGGGGACAGCCAACCAAGAGACCCAGTACTTC. Amino acid sequence: CASSFLGTANQETQYF.

The rearrangement joins TRBV18 to TRBJ2-1, with 8 bases lining up with TRBD1. CDR1 and CDR2 from the germline V gene are KGHSH and LQKENI. This CDR3 is built from 16 residues. The V gene end was trimmed by 3 bases and the J gene end by 8 bases; junction bases not matched to a gene: 12. The CDR3 region is CASSPDRGPLSDEQFF. The CDR3 region has the DNA TGTGCCAGCTCACCCGACAGGGGCCCTCTATCCGATGAGCAGTTCTTC.

The CDR3: CASSLVFGDREDPDTQYF. DNA for the CDR3: TGTGCCAGCAGCTTAGTGTTTGGTGACAGGGAGGATCCAGATACGCAGTATTTT. The chain has TRBV7-9 and TRBJ2-3, with D possibly being TRBD1 (7 bases). Looked up from germline, CDR1 is SEHNR and CDR2 is FQNEAQ (reference sequence). The CDR3 has 18 residues. V lost 1 base and J 4 bases, leaving 21 bases between the germline ends.

V gene TRBV19 combines with J gene TRBJ1-2; 8 bases fit TRBD1. With 4 bases clipped from V and 0 bases from J, the junction kept 4 bases outside the gene matches. This CDR3 has 15 residues. The germline gives CDR1 LNHDA, CDR2 SQIVND (reference sequence). CDR3 sequence (DNA): TGTGCCAGTAGTACAGACAGGGGCGCTAACTATGGCTACACCTTC. The encoded protein is CASSTDRGANYGYTF.

V is TRBV28 and J is TRBJ1-2, with a possible D match to TRBD1 (6 bases). The V end was cut by 7 bases, the J end by 4 bases, with 16 bases between. Looked up from germline, CDR1 is MDHEN and CDR2 is SYDVKM. This CDR3 has 14 amino acids. The CDR3 loop reads CASTIPPGAYGYTF. In nucleotides, the CDR3 is TGTGCCAGCACCATACCCCCAGGGGCCTATGGCTACACCTTC.

This clone turned up a few times. The V call is TRBV4-3, the J call TRBJ1-3; D uncertain. CDR3 length: 16 residues. The germline gives CDR1 LGHNA, CDR2 YSLEER. V shed 4 bases and J shed 0 bases, with 13 bases lying between them. The CDR3 reads CASSLDDTRSGNTIYF. DNA for the CDR3: TGCGCCAGCAGCCTCGACGACACCCGCTCTGGAAACACCATATATTTT.

The V call is TRBV6-5, the J call TRBJ1-3; no definite D call. CDR3 length: 14 residues. CDR1 and CDR2 from the germline V gene are MNHEY and SVGAGI. Deletions cut 6 bases from V and 0 bases from J, with 9 bases between. CDR3 DNA sequence: TGTGCCAGCAGATCAGATATCTCTGGAAACACCATATATTTT. Translated, it gives CASRSDISGNTIYF.

This clone appeared a single time. This chain links TRBV9 with TRBJ2-3; D is uncertain. Per germline, CDR1 SGDLS and CDR2 YYNGEE. The germline V and J ends were trimmed by 4 bases and 0 bases, with 6 bases remaining between them. The CDR3 sequence is 13 residues long. The CDR3 is CASSWASTDTQYF. In nucleotides, the CDR3 is TGTGCCAGCAGCTGGGCGAGCACAGATACGCAGTATTTT.

V gene TRBV28 combines with J gene TRBJ2-7, with 9 bases aligning to TRBD1. Germline CDR1 reads MDHEN; CDR2 reads SYDVKM. The V gene end was trimmed by 4 bases and the J gene end by 0 bases; junction bases not matched to a gene: 4. This CDR3 comprises 15 residues. The CDR3 loop is CASSSGTGYSYEQYF. The CDR3 nucleotides are TGTGCCAGCAGTTCCGGGACAGGGTACTCCTACGAGCAGTACTTC.

The chain's CDR3 is CASSGSLNTEAFF. The CDR3 DNA follows: TGTGCCAGTAGCGGGTCCTTGAACACTGAAGCTTTCTTT. The J gene is TRBJ1-1, the V gene TRBV19; D remains ambiguous. This CDR3 has 13 amino acids. Germline loops: CDR1 LNHDA, CDR2 SQIVND (reference sequence). V lost 6 bases, J lost 0 bases, and 8 bases lay in between.

J is TRBJ1-1 and V is TRBV6-5; D possibly corresponds to TRBD1 (6 bases). The CDR3 has 15 residues. Germline-derived CDR1 and CDR2 are MNHEY and SVGAGI. Trimming took off 7 bases at V and 4 bases at J, with 19 bases between the two ends. The CDR3 region is CASTMTGVVVTEAFF. The CDR3 coding sequence is TGTGCCAGCACCATGACAGGCGTGGTCGTCACTGAAGCTTTCTTT.

The chain combines TRBV7-3 with TRBJ2-1, with D perhaps matching TRBD1 (6 bases). CDR1 and CDR2 from the germline V gene are SGHTA and FQGTGA. The CDR3 runs 14 residues. Trimming stripped 5 bases from V and 6 bases from J, with 14 bases between. The CDR3 spells CASSIGTPPNEQFF. The DNA for the CDR3 is TGTGCCAGCAGCATTGGGACACCCCCCAATGAGCAGTTCTTC.

The CDR3 nucleotides read TGTGCCGTCAGACACCCGAACACCGGGGAGCTGTTTTTT. Its protein product is CAVRHPNTGELFF. The chain uses TRBV19 and TRBJ2-2; D is unresolved. Deletions cut 11 bases from V and 0 bases from J, with 10 bases between. The CDR3 has 13 amino acids. In germline, CDR1 is LNHDA, CDR2 SQIVND (reference sequence).

The chain joins TRBV30 to TRBJ1-6; the D gene is possibly TRBD1 (6 bases). This CDR3 is built from 17 residues. V shed 0 bases and J shed 7 bases, with 19 bases lying between them. Germline V gene lookup returns CDR1 GTSNPN and CDR2 SVGIG (reference sequence). The CDR3 spells CAWSVLGGGRPNSPLHF. The CDR3 DNA is TGTGCCTGGAGTGTACTGGGTGGGGGCAGGCCAAATTCACCCCTCCACTTT.

CDR3 nucleotide sequence: TGTGCCAGCACAGAACAACAAGAGACCCAGTACTTC. It codes for CASTEQQETQYF. The V call is TRBV2, the J call TRBJ2-5; D is undetermined. Between the trimmed V and J ends, which lost 7 bases and 2 bases, there was a span of 8 bases. The CDR3 has 12 residues. Germline assignment: CDR1 SNHLY and CDR2 FYNNEI.

The genes are TRBV4-3 and TRBJ2-7, with D hard to call. V was cut by 0 bases and J by 0 bases, with 15 bases left in between. This CDR3 region has 17 residues. Germline V gene data show CDR1 as LGHNA and CDR2 as YSLEER. As DNA, the CDR3 is TGCGCCAGCAGCCAAGAACGCGGATCAATCACCTCCTACGAGCAGTACTTC. Residues: CASSQERGSITSYEQYF.